This T cell receptor (beta chain) was documented in a study of vaccination effects on CD4 cells after COVID-19. There are 13 residues in the CDR3. The V and J ends lost 6 bases and 9 bases respectively, with 15 bases between them. The method was immunoSEQ multiplex PCR; TCRdb's version includes in-frame clones alone and lacks a portion of them. The table includes about 73,000 clones, roughly 75% detected once. Isolating CD4+ T cells followed 9 to 11 days of culture. Each participant received a vaccine that was either BNT162b2 or mRNA-1273, given as two doses. No vaccinee had earlier SARS-CoV-2 infection, and nucleocapsid antibodies were negative. Cultures received IL-2 medium that replaced half the medium on days 3 and 7. Overall study findings and caveats: Researchers report that only 1 of 255 vaccine-induced clones in healthy vaccinees cross-reacted with common cold coronaviruses. Few convalescent patients were included, and no early post-infection timepoints were sampled.

With respect to this clone: Its antigen is unidentified.

The chain combines TRBV12-3 or TRBV12-4 with TRBJ2-1, with D possibly TRBD1 on 5 matching bases. The starting material was CD4+ T cells from PBMCs cultured without peptide, obtained after COVID-19 vaccination. The origin of this receptor is a human donor who received a COVID-19 vaccine. For the CDR3, the DNA is TGTGCCAGCAGCTTCCTCTCTAGGGGTGAGCAGTTCTTC. As protein: CASSFLSRGEQFF.